This TCR beta chain was recovered during a study of cytomegalovirus exposure and HLA in healthy donors. Findings and limits, study-wide: The study designated 150 to 200 TCR beta chains cytomegalovirus-associated. Analysis was performed later, and it showed HLA-associated TCR beta chains to be more clonally expanded than equally common others. Prediction of most subjects' HLA-A and HLA-B alleles by TCR beta sequences was reportedly accurate.

Primers for the PCR totalled 60 Vbeta and 13 Jbeta. Sequencing was performed with immunoSEQ multiplex PCR; in TCRdb, only in-frame clones are kept and a portion is missing. Of under 200,000 clones listed, approximately 80% are singletons. Turning to this clone: Its specificity is unknown.

V was pared by 8 bases and J by 4 bases, with 17 bases between. The CDR3 has 14 residues. Germline V gene data show CDR1 as MNHEY and CDR2 as SVGAGI. V usage is TRBV6-5 and J usage is TRBJ1-1; a possible D gene is TRBD1 (5 bases). This sequence originates from a male donor in good health and CMV-seropositive. Sequencing was done on a sample of PBMCs. The CDR3 here is CASGVGQGSTEAFF. As DNA, the CDR3 is TGTGCCAGCGGGGTGGGGCAGGGTAGCACTGAAGCTTTCTTT.